This T cell receptor beta chain appears in the sequencing data of a study of cytomegalovirus exposure and HLA in healthy donors. Study results and caveats: The productive fraction for most TCR beta V segments was about 87% or about 30% in an earlier analysis. Later analysis reportedly placed an Asian-associated ancestry cluster below the roughly 630-donor mean in N-insertions.

The PCR used 60 Vbeta and 13 Jbeta primers. Here immunoSEQ multiplex PCR was the method, and the copy in TCRdb shows in-frame clones only, minus some. The data contain about 170,000 clones, around 78% of them seen just once; the ten biggest clones take up 0.7% to 0.8%. V trimming: 1 base; J trimming: 3 bases; junction bases outside the gene matches: 7. There are 16 residues in the CDR3. Germline V gene lookup returns CDR1 LNHNV and CDR2 YYDKDF (reference sequence). To note about this clone: Antigen unknown.

Sequences were obtained from PBMCs. This TCR derives from a female donor in good health and CMV-seronegative. The chain uses TRBV15 and TRBJ1-2; TRBD1 matches at 8 bases. For the CDR3, the DNA is TGTGCCACCAGCAGAGTAAGGTCAGGGGGCCACTATGGCTACACCTTC. Amino acids: CATSRVRSGGHYGYTF.